Shown below are 3 T cell receptor beta chains from a single sample sequenced in a study of cytomegalovirus exposure and HLA in healthy donors. PCR involved 60 Vbeta and 13 Jbeta primers. Only in-frame clones appear in the TCRdb table, and some are missing; sequencing was by immunoSEQ multiplex PCR. The sample records under 200,000 clones, 65% to 85% being singletons. Input material: PBMCs. These receptors originate from a woman between 50 and 59 years old in good health and CMV-seropositive.

J is TRBJ1-1 and V is TRBV10-3, with D maybe TRBD1 (6 bases). Germline V gives CDR1 ENHRY, CDR2 SYGVKD. V lost 5 bases and J 5 bases, leaving 15 bases between the germline ends. This CDR3 has 14 amino acids. CDR3 in amino acids: CAISPGVTGTEAFF. CDR3 bases: TGTGCCATCAGTCCAGGGGTCACGGGGACTGAAGCTTTCTTT.

The rearrangement joins TRBV19 to TRBJ2-3, with TRBD2 as a possible D gene (7 bases). Trimming removed 8 bases from V and 6 bases from J, with 21 bases in between. Per germline, CDR1 LNHDA and CDR2 SQIVND (reference sequence). This CDR3 has 15 amino acids. CDR3 region: CASGEGGGPADTQYF. In DNA form, the CDR3 reads TGTGCCAGTGGGGAGGGAGGGGGGCCGGCGGATACGCAGTATTTT. The full variable domain, in which reference TRBV19 and TRBJ2-3 provide the parts outside the CDR3, is DGGITQSPKYLFRKEGQNVTLSCEQNLNHDAMYWYRQDPGQGLRLIYYSQIVNDFQKGDIAEGYSVSREKKESFPLTVTSAQKNPTAFYLCASGEGGGPADTQYFGPGTRLTVL.

This sequence joins TRBV19 and TRBJ1-2, with D uncertain. V was cut by 6 bases and J by 4 bases, with 18 bases left in between. Germline CDR1 LNHDA, CDR2 SQIVND (reference sequence). This CDR3 has 15 residues. The CDR3: CASSKEGSIRYGYTF. The CDR3 nucleotides read TGTGCCAGTAGCAAAGAGGGATCTATACGCTATGGCTACACCTTC.